The 25 T cell receptor beta chains in this list originate from one sample, sequenced in a study of blood T cell repertoires in COVID-19. Profiling relied on immunoSEQ multiplex PCR, and the TCRdb table lists in-frame clones only, not all of them. Of hundreds of thousands of clones in the sample, 70% to 90% were seen once. Material: peripheral blood. The source is a woman aged 18-29 years with acute or convalescent COVID-19.

The chain combines TRBV7-2 with TRBJ1-5, with a possible D match to TRBD1 (6 bases). The CDR3 covers 15 residues. Trimming took off 5 bases at V and 4 bases at J, with 15 bases between the two ends. Germline CDR1 is SGHTA and CDR2 is FQGNSA. This CDR3 reads CASSPTTGNNQPQHF. The CDR3 bases are TGTGCCAGCAGCCCCACGACAGGAAATAATCAGCCCCAGCATTTT.

V usage is TRBV11-2 and J usage is TRBJ1-6, with D possibly matching TRBD1 (5 bases). The V end lost 5 bases, the J end lost 4 bases, and 12 bases lay between the germline ends. Germline V gene sequence: CDR1 SGHAT, CDR2 FQNNGV. CDR3 length: 15 residues. The CDR3 region is CASSLLTVYNSPLHF. CDR3 nucleotides: TGTGCCAGCAGCCTATTGACAGTTTATAATTCACCCCTCCACTTT.

V is TRBV21-1 and J is TRBJ1-5; the table assigns TRBD1, which was not confirmed against the DNA. TRBV21-1 is shown as a pseudogene. The CDR3 is made up of 19 amino acids. The CDR3 protein is CASSSPDSQGARLDQPQHF. In DNA, the CDR3 is TGTGCCAGCAGCTCCCCGGATTCACAGGGCGCGCGGCTGGATCAGCCCCAGCATTTT.

This clone came up once. The chain combines TRBV14 with TRBJ1-2, with D perhaps matching TRBD1 (6 bases). Trimming cost V 4 bases and J 4 bases, with 13 bases left between them. This CDR3 is built from 14 residues. CDR1 and CDR2 from the germline V gene are SGHDN and FVKESK. Written as DNA, the CDR3 is TGTGCCAGCAGCCGTAGGCTAGGGGGCTATGGCTACACCTTC. It codes for CASSRRLGGYGYTF.

The rearrangement joins TRBV29-1 to TRBJ2-7; D is unclear. This CDR3 has 13 residues. Germline loops: CDR1 SQVTM, CDR2 ANQGSEA. Trimming pared 6 bases from V and 0 bases from J, leaving 12 bases between. CDR3 in DNA: TGCAGCGTCCTAACGACTGTCTCCTACGAGCAGTACTTC. Its translation is CSVLTTVSYEQYF.

This rearrangement joins TRBV11-2 to TRBJ1-6; TRBD1 matches at 8 bases. The junction had 7 bases not matched to a gene; V was cut back by 5 bases and J by 4 bases. Germline-derived CDR1 and CDR2 are SGHAT and FQNNGV. The CDR3 is 16 amino acids. The CDR3 DNA is TGTGCCAGCAGCCTCCGGGACAGGCTTTATAATTCACCCCTCCACTTT. Its translation is CASSLRDRLYNSPLHF.

This clone was counted between two and nine times. J is TRBJ1-5 and V is TRBV7-2; perhaps TRBD1 as D (5 bases). Germline CDR1 reads SGHTA; CDR2 reads FQGNSA. CDR3 length equals 14 residues. Trimming pared 3 bases from V and 4 bases from J, leaving 10 bases between. CDR3 in amino acids: CASSFGAGNQPQHF. CDR3 bases: TGTGCCAGCAGCTTTGGGGCAGGAAATCAGCCCCAGCATTTT.

This rearrangement joins TRBV4-2 to TRBJ2-7, with D tentatively TRBD2 (7 bases). Germline CDR1 is LGHNA and CDR2 is YNFKEQ. There are 17 residues in the CDR3. Trimming shortened V by 1 base and J by 2 bases, and 18 bases separated the two germline ends. The CDR3 DNA follows: TGTGCCAGCAGCCAAGGCCCATTAGGGGGGGGGACCTACGAGCAGTACTTC. Protein: CASSQGPLGGGTYEQYF.

V usage is TRBV6-5 and J usage is TRBJ1-1; D is unresolved. The V end was cut by 2 bases, the J end by 4 bases, with 8 bases between. Germline CDR1 is MNHEY and CDR2 is SVGAGI. The CDR3 consists of 13 residues. The CDR3 protein is CASSYGWATEAFF. CDR3 DNA sequence: TGTGCCAGCAGTTACGGGTGGGCCACTGAAGCTTTCTTT.

This clone was detected once. The chain uses TRBV18 and TRBJ2-7; 7 bases are shared with TRBD1. This CDR3 region has 15 residues. J gave up 6 bases and V 2 bases, and 10 bases lay outside the gene matches. Germline assignment: CDR1 KGHSH and CDR2 LQKENI. The CDR3 DNA reads TGTGCCAGCTCACCAGGCCGAGACAGGGTGGCCGAGCAGTACTTC. Translation: CASSPGRDRVAEQYF.

The chain uses TRBV19 and TRBJ1-1; 8 bases line up with TRBD1. Germline lookup yields CDR1 LNHDA and CDR2 SQIVND (reference sequence). This CDR3 is 15 amino acids long. V shed 6 bases, J shed 7 bases, and the junction held 13 bases outside the gene matches. CDR3 sequence (DNA): TGTGCCAGTAGCAGGACAGGGAGTCCGGCCAGTGAAGCTTTCTTT. Translating it yields CASSRTGSPASEAFF.

The chain uses TRBV9 and TRBJ1-2; TRBD1 matches 7 bases. CDR1 SGDLS and CDR2 YYNGEE come from the germline V gene. The CDR3 contains 15 residues. V shed 4 bases, J shed 0 bases, and the junction held 6 bases outside the gene matches. This CDR3 is CASSPQDRSNYGYTF. The CDR3 DNA is TGTGCCAGCAGCCCCCAGGACAGGTCTAACTATGGCTACACCTTC.

The chain employs TRBV5-1 and TRBJ1-2; TRBD1 agrees at 10 bases. The CDR3 loop spans 15 amino acids. V lost 0 bases, J lost 6 bases, and 5 bases stayed unmatched. Germline CDR1 and CDR2: SGHRS and YFSETQ. Written as DNA, the CDR3 is TGCGCCAGCAGCTTGGGACAGGGGGCGCTTGATGGCTACACCTTC. This encodes CASSLGQGALDGYTF.

The chain has TRBV12-3 or TRBV12-4 and TRBJ2-7; D might be TRBD2 (8 bases). Trimming took off 6 bases at V and 3 bases at J, with 12 bases between the two ends. The CDR3 consists of 13 residues. CDR3 in DNA: TGTGCCAGCAGACAGGGGACTAGCTACGAGCAGTACTTC. Amino acids: CASRQGTSYEQYF.

The chain joins TRBV11-2 to TRBJ2-7; weak D call: TRBD1 (6 bases). The CDR3 has 16 residues. The V and J ends lost 1 base and 4 bases respectively, with 17 bases between them. Per germline, CDR1 SGHAT and CDR2 FQNNGV. The CDR3, as DNA: TGTGCCAGCAGCTTAGTGGGCAGGGGTCTGATATACGAGCAGTACTTC. Translating it yields CASSLVGRGLIYEQYF.

The gene calls are TRBV7-2 and TRBJ1-1; 9 nucleotides match TRBD1. V lost 2 bases to trimming and J lost 7 bases; unmatched junction nucleotides: 5. The length of the CDR3 is 14 residues. The germline CDR1 and CDR2 sequences are SGHTA and FQGNSA. CDR3 DNA: TGTGCCAGCAGCTTACTTCGGGACAGGGATGAAGCTTTCTTT. It specifies CASSLLRDRDEAFF.

V usage is TRBV15 and J usage is TRBJ2-7; D is ambiguous. The germline V and J ends were trimmed by 0 bases and 3 bases, with 15 bases remaining between them. Germline V gene sequence: CDR1 LNHNV, CDR2 YYDKDF (reference sequence). The CDR3 totals 16 residues. The CDR3 loop reads CATSREGLEQHYEQYF. Here the CDR3 DNA reads TGTGCCACCAGCAGAGAGGGTTTGGAACAGCACTACGAGCAGTACTTC.

The chain combines TRBV7-2 with TRBJ2-4, with D maybe TRBD1 (5 bases). Germline assignment: CDR1 SGHTA and CDR2 FQGNSA. V was pared by 5 bases and J by 6 bases, with 8 bases between. The length of the CDR3 is 12 residues. The DNA for the CDR3 is TGTGCCAGCAGCCGACAGTTAAACATTCAGTACTTC. The encoded protein is CASSRQLNIQYF.

The chain couples TRBV6-5 to TRBJ1-2, with D possibly TRBD1 on 5 matching bases. The CDR3 is made up of 15 amino acids. Germline V gives CDR1 MNHEY, CDR2 SVGAGI. Deletions cut 5 bases from V and 2 bases from J, with 15 bases between. For the CDR3, the DNA is TGTGCCAGCAGTCCCCTGGGGTCAGGGAACTATGGCTACACCTTC. As protein: CASSPLGSGNYGYTF.

The rearrangement uses TRBV4-1 and TRBJ2-7; TRBD2 might be the D (6 bases). Trimming shortened V by 4 bases and J by 1 base, and 11 bases separated the two germline ends. The CDR3 is made up of 14 amino acids. Germline V gives CDR1 MGHRA, CDR2 YSYEKL. This CDR3 reads CASSLGGESYEQYF. Here the CDR3 DNA reads TGCGCCAGCAGCCTCGGCGGGGAGTCCTACGAGCAGTACTTC.

The chain is built from TRBV25-1 and TRBJ2-1, with D hard to call. Trimming removed 2 bases at V and 3 bases at J, with 11 bases between. CDR3 length equals 15 residues. Germline-derived CDR1 and CDR2 are MGHDK and SYGVNS. CDR3 protein: CASSERIVNYNEQFF. The CDR3 nucleotides are TGTGCCAGCAGTGAACGAATAGTGAACTACAATGAGCAGTTCTTC. Together with reference TRBV25-1 and TRBJ2-1, the CDR3 gives the full variable domain: EADIYQTPRYLVIGTGKKITLECSQTMGHDKMYWYQQDPGMELHLIHYSYGVNSTEKGDLSSESTVSRIRTEHFPLTLESARPSHTSQYLCASSERIVNYNEQFFGPGTRLTVL.

The chain recombines TRBV11-2 with TRBJ1-3; D is undetermined. The CDR3 consists of 14 residues. V lost 5 bases, J lost 1 base, and 9 bases lay in between. Germline V CDR1 and CDR2: SGHAT, FQNNGV. Written as DNA, the CDR3 is TGTGCCAGCAGCCAGGATACTTCTGGAAACACCATATATTTT. This encodes CASSQDTSGNTIYF.

The genes are TRBV28 and TRBJ1-2; D unresolved. The CDR3 is 12 residues long. The V end lost 2 bases, the J end lost 11 bases, and 12 bases lay between the germline ends. Germline loops: CDR1 MDHEN, CDR2 SYDVKM. CDR3 protein: CASSLTPGYYTF. CDR3 nucleotides: TGTGCCAGCAGTTTAACGCCGGGTTATTACACCTTC.

There are a few counts of this clone. V is TRBV19 and J is TRBJ1-6; the D gene is possibly TRBD1 (6 bases). The CDR3 totals 14 residues. Per the germline V gene, CDR1 is LNHDA and CDR2 is SQIVND (reference sequence). Trimming left V 4 bases short and J 10 bases short, with 14 bases between. CDR3 region: CASSNSGEVSPLHF. The CDR3 region has the DNA TGTGCCAGTAGTAATTCAGGGGAAGTATCACCCCTCCACTTT.

The CDR3 bases are TGTGCCAGTAGTCAATGGGGAGGTGAAGCTTTCTTT. Its translation: CASSQWGGEAFF. The J gene is TRBJ1-1, the V gene TRBV19, with D unclear. Germline loops: CDR1 LNHDA, CDR2 SQIVND (reference sequence). V lost 5 bases and J 7 bases, leaving 11 bases between the germline ends. CDR3 size: 12 residues.